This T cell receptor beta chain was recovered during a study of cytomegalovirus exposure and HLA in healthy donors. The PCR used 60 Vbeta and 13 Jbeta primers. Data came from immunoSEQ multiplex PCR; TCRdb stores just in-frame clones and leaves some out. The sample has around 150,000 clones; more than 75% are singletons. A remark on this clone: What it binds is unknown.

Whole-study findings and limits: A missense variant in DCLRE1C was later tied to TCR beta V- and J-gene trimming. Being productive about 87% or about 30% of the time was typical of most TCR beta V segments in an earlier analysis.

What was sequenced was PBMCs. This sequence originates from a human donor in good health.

The CDR3 coding sequence is TGTGCCAGCAGCTACCAGCGGGGGGGCCACCCTGAGCAGTTCTTC. Translation: CASSYQRGGHPEQFF. The J gene is TRBJ2-1, the V gene TRBV7-2; TRBD2 agrees at 10 bases. With 4 bases clipped from V and 9 bases from J, the junction kept 9 bases outside the gene matches. Germline CDR1 is SGHTA and CDR2 is FQGNSA. This CDR3 is built from 15 residues.